Each of the 20 T cell receptor beta chains below was sequenced from the same sample in a study of T cells in Graves' hyperthyroidism and ophthalmopathy. Amplification of TCR beta CDR3 regions was performed using RNA transcripts as template. Carried out on the TCR CDR3, a first-round RT-PCR used the HTBI primer set. TCRdb analysed the multiplex PCR reads with MiXCR anew, one entry per CDR3 protein. The sample contains 800,000 or so distinct CDR3 sequences, over 35% of which appear only once. Sequenced input: blood. Every receptor here comes from a man younger than 35 with Graves' hyperthyroidism.

This clonotype was seen a few times. The chain uses TRBV19 and TRBJ1-1, with TRBD1 matching over 7 bases. The CDR3 has 13 residues. Germline lookup yields CDR1 LNHDA and CDR2 SQIVND (reference sequence). Unmatched junction bases numbered 6, after V lost 7 bases and J lost 4 bases. The CDR3 nucleotides are TGTGCCAGTATCCGGGACAGAAGCACTGAAGCTTTCTTT. Amino acids: CASIRDRSTEAFF.

This clonotype was counted many times. This chain uses TRBV7-8 with TRBJ1-1; no clear D gene. The ends were cut back, 3 bases at V and 3 bases at J, with 5 bases in the middle. Germline values: CDR1 SGHVS, CDR2 FQNEAQ. CDR3 size: 12 residues. The CDR3 region is CASSFIDTEAFF. CDR3 DNA sequence: TGTGCCAGCAGCTTTATAGACACTGAAGCTTTCTTT.

This clonotype was seen at least ten times. The chain employs TRBV7-2 and TRBJ1-2, with D tentatively TRBD1 (5 bases). Germline CDR1 SGHTA, CDR2 FQGNSA. CDR3 length: 13 residues. V was clipped by 5 bases and J by 7 bases, with 14 bases between them. CDR3 sequence: CASSPDGGGGYTF. The CDR3 coding sequence is TGTGCCAGCAGCCCCGATGGGGGTGGTGGCTACACCTTC.

This clonotype was detected only once. A much larger clone lies a single base off, so this may be a read error. The chain combines TRBV5-1 with TRBJ1-6; D is uncertain. CDR1 and CDR2 (germline): SGHRS, YFSETQ. The CDR3 extends over 13 amino acids. The CDR3 sequence: CASGLDGNSPLHF. CDR3 nucleotide sequence: TGCGCCAGCGGCTTGGACGGTAATTCACCCCTCCACTTT. Full variable domain (missing parts from reference TRBV5-1 and TRBJ1-6): KAGVTQTPRYLIKTRGQQVTLSCSPISGHRSVSWYQQTPGQGLQFLFEYFSETQRNKGNFPGRFSGRQFSNSRSEMNVSTLELGDSALYLCASGLDGNSPLHFGNGTRLTVT.

This clonotype has only a few counts. CDR3 sequence (DNA): TGTGCCAGCAGCTTGGGGGGCAGGAGTGATCTCGAGCAGTACTTC. It translates to CASSLGGRSDLEQYF. The gene calls are TRBV5-5 and TRBJ2-7; D may be TRBD1 (5 bases). This CDR3 has 15 amino acids. V lost 0 bases and J lost 6, with 16 bases in between. CDR1 and CDR2 from the germline V gene are SGHKS and YYEKEE (reference sequence).

This clonotype was observed at least ten times. This chain joins TRBV5-1 and TRBJ1-5; D is ambiguous. This CDR3 is built from 13 residues. Trimming shortened V by 0 bases and J by 6 bases, and 7 bases separated the two germline ends. CDR1 is SGHRS and CDR2 is YFSETQ in the germline V gene. The CDR3 nucleotides read TGCGCCAGCAGCTTGGGAGAAGCTCAGCCCCAGCATTTT. Its translation: CASSLGEAQPQHF. The complete variable domain, with remaining parts taken from reference TRBV5-1 and TRBJ1-5, reads KAGVTQTPRYLIKTRGQQVTLSCSPISGHRSVSWYQQTPGQGLQFLFEYFSETQRNKGNFPGRFSGRQFSNSRSEMNVSTLELGDSALYLCASSLGEAQPQHFGDGTRLSIL.

This clonotype was seen only a few times. V gene TRBV7-6 combines with J gene TRBJ2-7; 11 bases line up with TRBD2. Germline values: CDR1 SGHVS, CDR2 FNYEAQ. Trimming cost V 5 bases and J 6 bases; bases outside gene matches: 9. The CDR3 is 15 amino acids. CDR3 loop: CASSPVTSGSREQYF. The CDR3 DNA is TGTGCCAGCAGCCCGGTAACTAGCGGGAGCCGCGAGCAGTACTTC.

The chain couples TRBV20-1 to TRBJ2-7; D remains ambiguous. Germline V CDR1 and CDR2: DFQATT, SNEGSKA (reference sequence). CDR3 size: 12 residues. Trimming took 2 bases from V and 0 from J, leaving 5 bases between them. The CDR3 DNA sequence: TGCAGTGCTAGAAGCACCTCCTACGAGCAGTACTTC. Its translation: CSARSTSYEQYF.

This chain uses TRBV5-8 with TRBJ1-4; tentatively, D is TRBD1 (6 bases). Deletions cut 4 bases from V and 0 bases from J, with 10 bases between. The V gene's germline CDR1 is SGHTS and CDR2 YDEGEE. This CDR3 is built from 15 residues. The CDR3 nucleotides read TGTGCCAGCAGCCTTACAGGGACAACTAATGAAAAACTGTTTTTT. Its protein product is CASSLTGTTNEKLFF.

Many counts were recorded for this clonotype. V gene TRBV5-6 combines with J gene TRBJ1-2; the D gene is possibly TRBD1 (6 bases). The V end was cut by 3 bases, the J end by 8 bases, with 17 bases between. Germline lookup yields CDR1 SGHDT and CDR2 YYEEEE. This CDR3 contains 14 residues. The CDR3: CASSSTWAGVGYTF. CDR3 coding DNA: TGTGCCAGCAGCTCTACATGGGCAGGGGTCGGCTACACCTTC.

This sequence joins TRBV10-2 and TRBJ2-2; D unresolved. The CDR3 length is 14 residues. Germline loops: CDR1 WSHSY, CDR2 SAAADI. V dropped 6 bases and J dropped 7 bases, with 15 bases sitting between them. CDR3 sequence reads: CASRTGVVHGELFF. Written as DNA, the CDR3 is TGCGCCAGCAGGACTGGGGTCGTGCACGGGGAGCTGTTTTTT.

A remark on this clonotype: It is likely a read error, because the conserved phenylalanine at the end of the CDR3 is missing. The DNA of the CDR3 is TGTGCCAGCAGTGAAACCCTGGACGGTTACTACGAGCAGTACTCC. Translated: CASSETLDGYYEQYS. The J gene is TRBJ2-7, the V gene TRBV2, with D uncertain. Per germline, CDR1 SNHLY and CDR2 FYNNEI. The CDR3 is made up of 15 amino acids. The V and J ends lost 2 bases and 3 bases respectively, with 14 bases between them.

V and J are TRBV25-1 and TRBJ1-1; D remains unclear. Germline CDR1 and CDR2: MGHDK and SYGVNS. V gave up 0 bases and J gave up 2 bases, with 7 bases separating them. CDR3 length: 14 residues. The CDR3 loop reads CASSEYEGNTEAFF. The CDR3 DNA sequence: TGTGCCAGCAGTGAATATGAGGGAAACACTGAAGCTTTCTTT.

This clonotype was seen repeatedly, ten times or more. The gene calls are TRBV15 and TRBJ2-7; 10 nucleotides match TRBD1. The ends lost 5 bases at V and 3 bases at J; junction bases unmatched: 13. This CDR3 has 17 amino acids. Germline loops: CDR1 LNHNV, CDR2 YYDKDF (reference sequence). DNA for the CDR3: TGTGCCACCAGCCCACTCGCCGGGACAGGGGTAAACTACGAGCAGTACTTC. This translates into CATSPLAGTGVNYEQYF.

The rearrangement joins TRBV7-9 to TRBJ1-4, with D uncertain. CDR1 and CDR2 from the germline V gene are SEHNR and FQNEAQ (reference sequence). V gave up 6 bases and J gave up 8 bases, with 19 bases separating them. This CDR3 is built from 15 residues. The CDR3 DNA follows: TGTGCCAGCAGTCAACTGCTGGGCGGTAAGGAAAAACTGTTTTTT. Translating it yields CASSQLLGGKEKLFF.

V and J are TRBV4-1 and TRBJ1-6, with D maybe TRBD1 (6 bases). Germline-derived CDR1 and CDR2 are MGHRA and YSYEKL. The CDR3 spans 16 residues. The V and J ends lost 0 bases and 7 bases respectively, with 13 bases between them. Here the CDR3 DNA reads TGCGCCAGCAGCCAAGATCTTGTCAGGGGAAATTCACCCCTCCACTTT. The encoded protein is CASSQDLVRGNSPLHF.

This clonotype was detected ten times or more. This sequence joins TRBV10-3 and TRBJ2-7; 7 bases line up with TRBD1. Germline lookup yields CDR1 ENHRY and CDR2 SYGVKD. The V and J ends lost 6 bases and 3 bases, in that order; junction bases with no gene match: 5. There are 13 residues in the CDR3. The CDR3 protein is CAISWGQNYEQYF. The CDR3 DNA reads TGTGCCATCAGCTGGGGACAGAACTACGAGCAGTACTTC.

This clonotype was found a few times. V is TRBV13 and J is TRBJ1-6, with D perhaps matching TRBD1 (5 bases). From germline, CDR1 is PRHDT and CDR2 FYEKMQ (reference sequence). V lost 4 bases and J lost 7, with 11 bases in between. This CDR3 region has 14 residues. CDR3 sequence reads: CASSYGTANSPLHF. The CDR3 coding sequence is TGTGCCAGCAGCTACGGGACCGCGAATTCACCCCTCCACTTT.

This chain connects TRBV11-3 to TRBJ1-2; D not resolved. Looked up from germline, CDR1 is SGHNT and CDR2 is YENEEA. The CDR3 consists of 14 residues. V was shortened by 5 bases and J by 3 bases, with 13 bases between the two germline ends. Here the CDR3 reads CASSIFGRDYGYTF. The CDR3 DNA reads TGTGCCAGCAGCATTTTCGGTAGGGACTATGGCTACACCTTC.

The genes are TRBV2 and TRBJ1-6, with D maybe TRBD1 (5 bases). Germline V gives CDR1 SNHLY, CDR2 FYNNEI. Trimming removed 10 bases at V and 4 bases at J, with 14 bases between. This CDR3 contains 14 residues. CDR3 amino acids: CATRPGRYNSPLHF. CDR3 in DNA: TGTGCCACCCGCCCGGGACGGTATAATTCACCCCTCCACTTT.